Here is one T cell receptor beta chain with its context. This record belongs to a study of blood T cell repertoires in COVID-19. Whole-study context: The United States, Italy and Spain supplied acute and convalescent COVID-19 samples.

Source study methods: Reference gene primer amplification gave nucleated cell count estimates. Here immunoSEQ multiplex PCR was the method, and the copy in TCRdb shows in-frame clones only, minus some. That table is the source of V, J and clone size, and D and trimming were worked out from the DNA. The data show some 450,000 clones, about 87% seen once. Deletions cut 1 base from V and 5 bases from J, with 15 bases between. Looked up from germline, CDR1 is SNHLY and CDR2 is FYNNEI. This CDR3 is 16 amino acids long. The chain joins TRBV2 to TRBJ2-1; possible D gene TRBD2, 6 bases. Sequences were obtained from peripheral blood. The source of this sequence is a woman in her fifties or sixties with COVID-19, enrolled during active disease. In nucleotides, the CDR3 is TGTGCCAGCAGTGAAGAGGTAGCGGATACTAACAATGAGCAGTTCTTC. Translation: CASSEEVADTNNEQFF.